The clone carrying this T cell receptor beta chain was counted many times. Germline assignment: CDR1 SGHVS and CDR2 FNYEAQ. V gave up 4 bases and J gave up 1 base; unmatched junction bases: 15. There are 19 residues in the CDR3. On the day of bone marrow donation, the related graft donor provided peripheral blood. This sample is part of a study of T cells after posttransplantation cyclophosphamide. Repertoires were generated with immunoSEQ multiplex PCR, while TCRdb's copy carries only in-frame clones and drops some. The repertoire consists of fewer than 55,000 clones, none detected only once. The sample comprised PBMCs. The chain is built from TRBV7-6 and TRBJ2-1, with TRBD2 identical over 8 bases. The TCR comes from a man aged 35 to 55 in good health, CMV-negative, and a related stem cell transplant donor. CDR3 sequence: CASSSEVAGSLRSYNEQFF. The CDR3 region has the DNA TGTGCCAGCAGCTCAGAGGTAGCGGGAAGCCTGAGATCCTACAATGAGCAGTTCTTC.